This T cell receptor beta chain was sequenced for a study of early T cells in non-severe SARS-CoV-2 infection. About the research overall: Chains from this unsorted whole-blood bulk RNA could not be paired.

A remark on this clonotype: Its antigen is currently unknown.

In the library, individual cDNA molecules carried attached unique molecular identifiers. From the 5' RACE reads, TCRdb called clonotypes with MiXCR, one entry per CDR3 protein. This sample has around 70,000 distinct CDR3 sequences, with more than 10% found just once. General observations from the study: Private and CD4 specificities were missed by VDJdb matching, which favored anti-spike CD8 responses.

Specimen: whole blood. The receptor was isolated from an adult who was a healthcare worker with PCR-confirmed SARS-CoV-2 infection or an uninfected control (not recorded which).

Here the CDR3 reads CASSWDIPGGDGYTF. CDR3 coding DNA: TGTGCCAGCAGCTGGGACATTCCCGGGGGGGATGGCTACACCTTC. The rearrangement uses TRBV7-9 and TRBJ1-2; D is possibly TRBD1 (6 bases). CDR1 SEHNR and CDR2 FQNEAQ come from the germline V gene (reference sequence). This CDR3 is 15 amino acids long. Trimming removed 4 bases at V and 6 bases at J, with 18 bases between.